Sequencing of this T cell receptor (beta chain) was carried out in a study of blood T cell repertoires in COVID-19. Clones were sequenced by immunoSEQ multiplex PCR, and TCRdb holds only the in-frame ones, with some missing. The repertoire has approximately 340,000 clones, 87% of them found once; the top ten carry roughly 8.9%. The specimen sequenced was peripheral blood. The TCR was taken from a man under 40 with COVID-19, enrolled during active disease.

CDR3 sequence: CASSYQGAYTEAFF. CDR3 DNA sequence: TGTGCCAGCAGCTACCAGGGGGCGTACACTGAAGCTTTCTTT. The chain has TRBV7-2 and TRBJ1-1, with 8 nucleotides matching TRBD1. With 4 bases clipped from V and 3 bases from J, the junction kept 4 bases outside the gene matches. There are 14 residues in the CDR3. Germline V CDR1 and CDR2: SGHTA, FQGNSA.